The entry below gives a single TCR beta chain sequence along with its context. In germline, CDR1 is SEHNR, CDR2 FQNEAQ (reference sequence). CDR3 size: 14 residues. V was trimmed by 5 bases and J by 6 bases, leaving 14 bases between them. The data were obtained in a study of blood T cell repertoires in COVID-19. Overall study context: Italy, Spain and the United States were the sources of the convalescent and acute COVID-19 samples. From T cells, B-cell-depleted T cells, or PBMCs came the material, which was cDNA or gDNA.

Here immunoSEQ multiplex PCR was the method, and the copy in TCRdb shows in-frame clones only, minus some. Of about 210,000 clones in the sample, 80% to 85% were seen once. The chain employs TRBV7-9 and TRBJ2-1, with D possibly being TRBD1 (6 bases). This TCR was recovered from an older woman with COVID-19, enrolled during active disease. The sequencing input was peripheral blood. In DNA, the CDR3 is TGTGCCAGCAGCCCACCCGACAGGATCAATGAGCAGTTCTTC. Residues: CASSPPDRINEQFF.